This is a list of T cell receptor beta chains from one sample in a study of vaccination effects on CD4 cells after COVID-19. What these receptors recognize is not known. The protocol was immunoSEQ multiplex PCR, while the TCRdb copy is restricted to in-frame clones and leaves out a portion. Found here are about 65,000 clones, 60% to 80% of them singletons; the top ten hold about 3%. The source material was CD4+ T cells from PBMCs cultured with HCoV-NL63 spike peptides, sampled before COVID-19 vaccination. These receptors were obtained from a human donor who received a COVID-19 vaccine. CDR3s include the opening cysteine and the closing phenylalanine or tryptophan. D genes are given only for firm matches. The size field is filled for only some rows; it gives once, few, many or a size class.

>-|-|TRBJ1-4|TRBV7-9
CASSRDGGTNEKLFF
TGTGCCAGCAGCCGGGATGGGGGGACTAATGAAAAACTGTTTTTT
>-|-|TRBJ2-2|TRBV5-5
CASSPRGDSANTGELFF
TGTGCCAGCAGCCCCCGGGGGGACAGCGCGAACACCGGGGAGCTGTTTTTT
>-|TRBD2|TRBJ2-5|TRBV2
CASHRGLAEETQYF
TGTGCCAGTCATCGCGGACTAGCGGAAGAGACCCAGTACTTC
>-|-|TRBJ2-3|TRBV12-3/TRBV12-4
CASSRRTENTQYF
TGTGCCAGCAGCCGCCGGACGGAGAATACGCAGTATTTT
>-|-|TRBJ1-3|TRBV2
CASRPDRHSGNTIYF
TGTGCCAGCAGGCCCGACAGGCACTCTGGAAACACCATATATTTT
>-|-|TRBJ2-3|TRBV18
CASSPGRDADTQYF
TGTGCCAGCTCACCGGGCAGGGACGCAGATACGCAGTATTTT
>-|-|TRBJ2-2|TRBV24-1
CATSDPGRLNTGELFF
TGTGCCACCAGTGACCCAGGACGGCTGAACACCGGGGAGCTGTTTTTT
>-|-|TRBJ1-6|TRBV18
CASSSEYSPLHF
TGTGCCAGCTCATCCGAGTATTCACCCCTCCACTTT
>-|TRBD2|TRBJ2-3|TRBV3-1/TRBV3-2
CASSQYRTSGGFSTDTQYF
TGTGCCAGCAGCCAATATCGGACTAGCGGGGGCTTCAGCACAGATACGCAGTATTTT
>-|-|TRBJ1-1|TRBV6-5
CAIRRNTEAFF
TGTGCCATCAGACGGAACACTGAAGCTTTCTTT
>few|-|TRBJ1-3|TRBV3-1/TRBV3-2
CASSQIEQGSGNTIYF
TGTGCCAGCAGCCAGATCGAACAGGGTTCTGGAAACACCATATATTTT
>few|TRBD1|TRBJ2-1|TRBV10-3
CAISEYEGAQFF
TGTGCCATCAGTGAGTATGAGGGGGCCCAGTTCTTC
>-|TRBD2|TRBJ2-3|TRBV5-1
CASSLVQRDTDTQYF
TGCGCCAGCAGCTTGGTTCAGCGGGACACAGATACGCAGTATTTT
>-|TRBD1|TRBJ2-1|TRBV18
CASSPNRGYEQFF
TGTGCCAGCTCACCGAACAGGGGCTATGAGCAGTTCTTC
>-|TRBD2|TRBJ2-5|TRBV5-1
CASSLAPSGGIQETQYF
TGCGCCAGCAGCTTGGCCCCTAGCGGGGGGATACAAGAGACCCAGTACTTC
>-|-|TRBJ1-2|TRBV19
CASSIGQGLGYTF
TGTGCCAGTAGTATAGGTCAAGGGCTTGGCTACACCTTC
>few|-|TRBJ1-6|TRBV4-1
CASSATGKGDNSPLHF
TGCGCCAGCAGCGCTACGGGAAAGGGGGATAATTCACCCCTCCACTTT
>-|-|TRBJ1-2|TRBV6-2/TRBV6-3
CASSTTGPVSYGYTF
TGTGCCAGCAGTACAACAGGGCCGGTTAGCTATGGCTACACCTTC
>-|TRBD2|TRBJ2-3|TRBV7-9
CASSLGVGGGAVDTQYF
TGTGCCAGCAGCTTAGGGGTCGGCGGGGGGGCCGTAGATACGCAGTATTTT
>-|-|TRBJ2-3|TRBV10-3
CAISDGPRAGDADTQYF
TGTGCCATCAGTGACGGTCCCAGGGCAGGGGACGCAGATACGCAGTATTTT
>-|-|TRBJ2-1|TRBV30
CAWSALGPYNEQFF
TGTGCCTGGAGTGCCCTCGGGCCCTACAATGAGCAGTTCTTC
>-|-|TRBJ1-5|TRBV3-1/TRBV3-2
CASSQDKGWPGRNQPQHF
TGTGCCAGCAGCCAAGATAAGGGCTGGCCAGGGCGCAATCAGCCCCAGCATTTT
>-|-|TRBJ2-2|TRBV10-1
CASSTNTGELFF
TGCGCCAGTTCGACGAACACCGGGGAGCTGTTTTTT
>-|-|TRBJ1-1|TRBV30
CAWEGGKTEAFF
TGTGCCTGGGAGGGGGGAAAAACTGAAGCTTTCTTT
>-|TRBD2|TRBJ2-5|TRBV5-1
CASSLVGTSGQETQYF
TGCGCCAGCAGCTTGGTAGGGACTAGCGGCCAAGAGACCCAGTACTTC
>-|TRBD1|TRBJ1-5|TRBV27
CASSITSGTGRLHF
TGTGCCAGCAGTATAACTTCCGGGACAGGGAGGCTGCATTTT
>-|-|TRBJ2-1|TRBV5-1
CASSLAQSYNEQFF
TGCGCCAGCAGCTTGGCCCAGTCCTACAATGAGCAGTTCTTC
>-|-|TRBJ1-2|TRBV24-1
CATRGPVEGRFGYTF
TGTGCCACCAGGGGTCCAGTAGAAGGGCGTTTCGGCTACACCTTC
>-|-|TRBJ2-4|TRBV7-8
CASSLGGLENIQYF
TGTGCCAGCAGCCTCGGGGGTCTCGAGAACATTCAGTACTTC
>-|TRBD1|TRBJ2-6|TRBV5-1
CASSVMTGSGANVLTF
TGCGCCAGCAGCGTGATGACAGGGTCTGGGGCCAACGTCCTGACTTTC
>few|TRBD1|TRBJ2-5|TRBV2
CASSRDRGETQYF
TGTGCCAGCAGTCGGGACAGGGGGGAGACCCAGTACTTC
>-|-|TRBJ1-4|TRBV19
CASSISNVGTAEKLFF
TGTGCCAGTAGTATTAGTAATGTGGGGACCGCGGAAAAACTGTTTTTT
>-|-|TRBJ2-4|TRBV28
CASSFVNPRGNIQYF
TGTGCCAGCAGTTTCGTTAATCCCAGGGGAAACATTCAGTACTTC
>-|-|TRBJ2-3|TRBV7-8
CASRRNKGIDTQYF
TGTGCCAGCAGGCGAAATAAGGGGATCGATACGCAGTATTTT
>-|-|TRBJ1-1|TRBV30
CAWVRAGMNTEAFF
TGTGCCTGGGTTCGGGCAGGAATGAACACTGAAGCTTTCTTT
>-|-|TRBJ2-1|TRBV19
CASTTQRGGSYNEQFF
TGTGCCAGTACCACCCAAAGGGGGGGCTCCTACAATGAGCAGTTCTTC
>-|-|TRBJ1-5|TRBV7-2
CASSLEVYSNQPQHF
TGTGCCAGCAGCTTAGAGGTGTATAGCAATCAGCCCCAGCATTTT
>-|TRBD1|TRBJ1-2|TRBV5-6
CASSMIQGVSNYGYTF
TGTGCCAGCAGCATGATACAGGGGGTTAGTAACTATGGCTACACCTTC
>-|-|TRBJ1-2|TRBV5-4
CASSLDRTYGYTF
TGTGCCAGCAGCTTGGACAGGACCTATGGCTACACCTTC
>-|-|TRBJ1-5|TRBV6-6
CASSYSPWTASQPQHF
TGTGCCAGCAGTTACTCCCCTTGGACGGCTTCGCAGCCCCAGCATTTT
>-|-|TRBJ2-4|TRBV29-1
CSVVVRLAKNIQYF
TGCAGCGTTGTGGTGAGACTAGCCAAAAACATTCAGTACTTC
>-|-|TRBJ1-4|TRBV19
CASSQQGSYEKLFF
TGTGCCAGTAGTCAGCAGGGCTCGTATGAAAAACTGTTTTTT
>-|-|TRBJ1-4|TRBV29-1
CSVEGGGGEKLFF
TGCAGCGTTGAAGGGGGAGGGGGTGAAAAACTGTTTTTT
>-|TRBD1|TRBJ2-3|TRBV3-1/TRBV3-2
CASSQRTGTSTDTQYF
TGTGCCAGCAGCCAGAGGACAGGGACTAGCACAGATACGCAGTATTTT
>few|-|TRBJ1-1|TRBV5-1
CASSLEGRGRIGAFF
TGCGCCAGCAGCTTGGAGGGCAGGGGCCGCATTGGAGCTTTCTTT
>-|TRBD2|TRBJ2-3|TRBV9
CASSPRGGGVLTDTQYF
TGTGCCAGCAGCCCCCGGGGCGGGGGGGTTTTGACAGATACGCAGTATTTT
>few|TRBD1|TRBJ1-2|TRBV19
CRDRVEYGYTF
TGTCGCGACAGGGTGGAATATGGCTACACCTTC
>-|TRBD1|TRBJ1-1|TRBV29-1
CSVLTGAMAFF
TGCAGCGTCCTAACAGGGGCAATGGCTTTCTTT
>-|-|TRBJ2-3|TRBV10-3
CAISERATGLSTDTQYF
TGTGCCATCAGTGAGCGGGCAACAGGTCTATCCACAGATACGCAGTATTTT